This TCR beta chain appears in the sequencing data of a study of shared clonotypes between healthy human individuals. Regarding the study as a whole: The rarefaction results pointed to incomplete sorted-subset sequencing despite large depth. It was expected that sequencing depth would affect clonotype sharing among donors.

The data were produced by immunoSEQ multiplex PCR, yet TCRdb's version contains in-frame clones alone and is incomplete. Altogether 2.5 million or so clones are present, just over 90% being singletons, with the ten largest covering roughly 0.14%. Trimming took 0 bases from V and 7 from J, leaving 14 bases between them. CDR1 and CDR2 from the germline V gene are SGDLS and YYNGEE. This CDR3 region has 16 residues. To note about this clone: Its antigen is not identified.

All donors were Caucasian adults living in Nashville, Tennessee. The sequence derives from a man aged 18 to 35 in good health. The specimen was naive CD4+ T cells sorted from blood. As to subset: CD45RA+ positively selected. The chain recombines TRBV9 with TRBJ1-6; TRBD1 is a possible D gene (6 bases). Here the CDR3 reads CASSVGPTGTNSPLHF. Here the CDR3 DNA reads TGTGCCAGCAGCGTAGGGCCTACAGGGACGAATTCACCCCTCCACTTT.